The 22 T cell receptor beta chains below come from one sample, sequenced in a study of T cell responses to AZD1222 COVID-19 vaccine. Sequenced by immunoSEQ multiplex PCR; TCRdb stores in-frame clones only, minus some. Of about 130,000 clones detected, almost 85% appear once; the ten largest clones hold less than 9.5%. The sample here was peripheral blood, taken 28 days after the second dose of the MenACWY control vaccine. The origin of the receptors is an adult who received the MenACWY meningococcal vaccine as a control.

This clone was observed once. The gene calls are TRBV7-9 and TRBJ2-7; no reliable D call. Trimming left V 5 bases short and J 6 bases short, with 11 bases between. Per the germline V gene, CDR1 is SEHNR and CDR2 is FQNEAQ (reference sequence). The CDR3 extends over 12 amino acids. The CDR3 DNA follows: TGTGCCAGCAGCCAGATGGGTCGCGAGCAGTACGTC. It encodes CASSQMGREQYV.

The gene calls are TRBV27 and TRBJ1-4; no definite D call. Germline lookup yields CDR1 MNHEY and CDR2 SMNVEV (reference sequence). CDR3 length: 15 amino acids. V shed 6 bases and J shed 3 bases, with 14 bases lying between them. The CDR3 protein is CASRRLEASNEKLFF. In DNA form, the CDR3 reads TGTGCCAGCAGACGTCTTGAAGCATCTAATGAAAAACTGTTTTTT.

The V gene is TRBV24-1, the J gene TRBJ2-5, with no clear D. The CDR3 runs to 13 residues. Trimming stripped 7 bases from V and 0 bases from J, with 8 bases between. Germline CDR1 KGHDR, CDR2 SFDVKD. As DNA, the CDR3 is TGTGCCACCAGCGCTCTAGACCAAGAGACCCAGTACTTC. Its protein is CATSALDQETQYF.

In this sample, this clone turned up a few times. Its ends do not fully match the called genes, so a read error is possible. The chain links TRBV28 to TRBJ1-4; possible D gene TRBD1, 5 bases. Germline CDR1 reads MDHEN; CDR2 reads SYDVKM. This CDR3 is 16 amino acids long. The CDR3: CATSFRDSPVREKLFF. The CDR3 region has the DNA TGTGCCACCAGTTTCCGGGACTCCCCTGTAAGAGAAAAACTGTTTTTT.

The gene calls are TRBV19 and TRBJ1-5; maybe TRBD1 (5 bases). Germline CDR1 LNHDA, CDR2 SQIVND (reference sequence). Trimming stripped 3 bases from V and 6 bases from J, with 15 bases between. CDR3 length: 15 residues. CDR3 nucleotide sequence: TGTGCCAGTAGTATTTGGGCCAGGGCTAGTCAGCCCCAGCATTTT. This translates into CASSIWARASQPQHF. Filled out from reference TRBV19 and TRBJ1-5, the complete variable domain reads DGGITQSPKYLFRKEGQNVTLSCEQNLNHDAMYWYRQDPGQGLRLIYYSQIVNDFQKGDIAEGYSVSREKKESFPLTVTSAQKNPTAFYLCASSIWARASQPQHFGDGTRLSIL.

CDR3 sequence (DNA): TGTGCCAGCAGCAAAGTTGGACAGGGCCTGAGGCGGCAGTACGTC. It translates to CASSKVGQGLRRQYV. The chain joins TRBV21-1 to TRBJ2-7; the table's D call, TRBD1, has no DNA check behind it. TRBV21-1 is classified as a pseudogene. This CDR3 comprises 15 residues.

The gene calls are TRBV11-2 and TRBJ1-3; the D gene is possibly TRBD1 (6 bases). Germline V gene data show CDR1 as SGHAT and CDR2 as FQNNGV. The ends were cut back, 4 bases at V and 2 bases at J, with 9 bases in the middle. The CDR3 spans 14 residues. The chain's CDR3 is CASSWGTTGNTIYF. The DNA for the CDR3 is TGTGCCAGCAGCTGGGGGACAACTGGAAACACCATATATTTT. The entire variable domain, with the rest obtained from reference TRBV11-2 and TRBJ1-3, is as follows: EAGVAQSPRYKIIEKRQSVAFWCNPISGHATLYWYQQILGQGPKLLIQFQNNGVVDDSQLPKDRFSAERLKGVDSTLKIQPAKLEDSAVYLCASSWGTTGNTIYFGEGSWLTVV.

J is TRBJ2-7 and V is TRBV6-6, with TRBD1 matching over 11 bases. Trimming took 5 bases from V and 5 from J; bases not matched to a gene: 20. The CDR3 is 19 amino acids. The germline V gene has CDR1 MNHNY and CDR2 SVGAGI (reference sequence). CDR3 in amino acids: CASSRWGGTGGSPLDEQYV. The CDR3 nucleotides are TGTGCCAGCAGTCGATGGGGGGGGACAGGGGGATCCCCTCTGGACGAGCAGTACGTC.

The count of this clone is one. The chain recombines TRBV27 with TRBJ2-5, with 11 bases matching TRBD1. The CDR3 extends over 14 amino acids. V dropped 8 bases and J dropped 6; count of bases not matched to a gene: 8. The V gene's germline CDR1 is MNHEY and CDR2 SMNVEV (reference sequence). The CDR3 region is CASGWTGGGKTQYF. DNA of the CDR3: TGTGCCAGCGGCTGGACAGGGGGCGGGAAGACCCAGTACTTC.

This chain joins TRBV4-1 and TRBJ2-1; 9 bases are shared with TRBD2. This CDR3 is 20 amino acids long. From germline, CDR1 is MGHRA and CDR2 YSYEKL. With V trimmed by 0 bases and J by 2 bases, 14 bases remained unmatched. This chain's CDR3 is CASSQDEKREACETYNEQFF. CDR3 bases: TGCGCCAGCAGCCAAGATGAAAAGCGGGAGGCCTGTGAGACCTACAATGAGCAGTTCTTC.

The CDR3 sequence is CASSLGSGGNYGYTF. DNA of the CDR3: TGCGCCAGCAGCTTGGGGTCGGGGGGCAACTATGGCTACACCTTC. V and J are TRBV5-1 and TRBJ1-2; D possibly corresponds to TRBD1 (6 bases). V was shortened by 0 bases and J by 2 bases, with 11 bases between the two germline ends. This CDR3 region has 15 residues. Per the germline V gene, CDR1 is SGHRS and CDR2 is YFSETQ. Full variable domain (rest looked up from reference TRBV5-1 and TRBJ1-2): KAGVTQTPRYLIKTRGQQVTLSCSPISGHRSVSWYQQTPGQGLQFLFEYFSETQRNKGNFPGRFSGRQFSNSRSEMNVSTLELGDSALYLCASSLGSGGNYGYTFGSGTRLTVV.

This rearrangement joins TRBV29-1 to TRBJ1-2, with D perhaps TRBD1 (5 bases). In germline, CDR1 is SQVTM, CDR2 ANQGSEA. Trimming stripped 8 bases from V and 2 bases from J, with 12 bases between. The CDR3 has 12 residues. The CDR3 here is CSTLGQNYGYTF. As DNA, the CDR3 is TGCAGCACCCTGGGGCAGAACTATGGCTACACCTTC. Together with reference TRBV29-1 and TRBJ1-2, the CDR3 gives the full variable domain: SAVISQKPSRDICQRGTSLTIQCQVDSQVTMMFWYRQQPGQSLTLIATANQGSEATYESGFVIDKFPISRPNLTFSTLTVSNMSPEDSSIYLCSTLGQNYGYTFGSGTRLTVV.

The chain couples TRBV7-9 to TRBJ2-7; possibly TRBD1 for D (6 bases). The CDR3 length is 15 residues. V shed 5 bases and J shed 2 bases, with 16 bases lying between them. Germline CDR1 is SEHNR and CDR2 is FQNEAQ (reference sequence). CDR3 amino acids: CASSQGWVGAYEQYF. The CDR3 DNA is TGTGCCAGCAGCCAGGGGTGGGTAGGAGCCTACGAGCAGTACTTC.

This chain links TRBV5-1 with TRBJ2-3, with D maybe TRBD1 (6 bases). CDR3 size: 14 residues. Trimming stripped 0 bases from V and 5 bases from J, with 10 bases between. Germline V CDR1 and CDR2: SGHRS, YFSETQ. CDR3 amino acids: CASSLEGVGDTQYF. For the CDR3, the DNA is TGCGCCAGCAGCTTGGAGGGGGTGGGAGATACGCAGTATTTT.

This chain joins TRBV14 and TRBJ1-2, with no clear D. Trimming left V 1 base short and J 2 bases short, with 11 bases between. Looked up from germline, CDR1 is SGHDN and CDR2 is FVKESK. The CDR3 has 15 amino acids. CDR3 sequence reads: CASSQGGGKNYGYTF. The CDR3 DNA sequence: TGTGCCAGCAGCCAAGGGGGAGGGAAGAACTATGGCTACACCTTC.

The chain's CDR3 is CASSPDASSYNEQFF. The CDR3 DNA follows: TGTGCCAGCAGCCCGGACGCGTCTTCCTACAATGAGCAGTTCTTC. The chain links TRBV14 to TRBJ2-1; D unclear. Deletions cut 4 bases from V and 1 base from J, with 11 bases between. This CDR3 contains 15 residues. CDR1 is SGHDN, CDR2 FVKESK, per germline.

In nucleotides, the CDR3 is TGCGCCAGCAGCCCGGGAGGGGAGGTAGGCAATGAGCAGTTCTTC. Translating gives CASSPGGEVGNEQFF. J is TRBJ2-1 and V is TRBV5-1; 8 nucleotides agree with TRBD2. With 4 bases clipped from V and 6 bases from J, the junction kept 9 bases outside the gene matches. CDR3 size: 15 residues. The germline V gene has CDR1 SGHRS and CDR2 YFSETQ.

This chain connects TRBV19 to TRBJ1-2; TRBD1 matches at 7 bases. The CDR3 covers 11 residues. The V segment lost 10 bases and the J segment 7 bases; nucleotides outside the gene matches: 6. Germline V gene data show CDR1 as LNHDA and CDR2 as SQIVND (reference sequence). Here the CDR3 DNA reads TGTGCCACACAGGGGCTGAGTGGCTACACCTTC. This codes for CATQGLSGYTF.

This chain uses TRBV27 with TRBJ1-5; a weak D match, TRBD1 (6 bases). CDR3 length: 14 amino acids. Germline V gene lookup returns CDR1 MNHEY and CDR2 SMNVEV (reference sequence). V lost 4 bases, J lost 7 bases, and 14 bases lay in between. CDR3 region: CASSSAGGWQPQHF. The CDR3 region has the DNA TGTGCCAGCAGTTCCGCGGGGGGCTGGCAGCCCCAGCATTTT.

The chain links TRBV25-1 to TRBJ2-7; possible D gene TRBD2, 6 bases. This CDR3 contains 12 residues. Per germline, CDR1 MGHDK and CDR2 SYGVNS. V was pared by 4 bases and J by 6 bases, with 10 bases between. In DNA form, the CDR3 reads TGTGCCAGCAGTGTCGGAGGGTTCGAGCAGTACTTC. This encodes CASSVGGFEQYF.

The V and J genes are TRBV19 and TRBJ2-1, with 8 positions matching TRBD2. V shed 7 bases and J 0 bases; nucleotides not matched to a gene: 5. Germline CDR1 LNHDA, CDR2 SQIVND (reference sequence). The CDR3 sequence is 15 residues long. In nucleotides, the CDR3 is TGTGCCAGTACCCCCAGCGGGGGCTCCTACAATGAGCAGTTCTTC. Protein product: CASTPSGGSYNEQFF. The full variable domain, in which reference TRBV19 and TRBJ2-1 provide the parts outside the CDR3, is DGGITQSPKYLFRKEGQNVTLSCEQNLNHDAMYWYRQDPGQGLRLIYYSQIVNDFQKGDIAEGYSVSREKKESFPLTVTSAQKNPTAFYLCASTPSGGSYNEQFFGPGTRLTVL.

The J gene is TRBJ1-1, the V gene TRBV19; possibly TRBD1 for D (6 bases). V was clipped by 1 base and J by 5 bases, with 14 bases between them. Germline CDR1 LNHDA, CDR2 SQIVND (reference sequence). CDR3 size: 15 residues. The CDR3 protein is CASSIGGLVRTEAFF. The DNA of the CDR3 is TGTGCCAGTAGTATAGGGGGGCTGGTTCGAACTGAAGCTTTCTTT.